The 20 T cell receptor beta chains below were found in one sample sequenced in a study of cytomegalovirus exposure and HLA in healthy donors. The table came from immunoSEQ multiplex PCR; TCRdb's copy has only in-frame clones and leaves some out. The sample gives some 120,000 clones, roughly 90% of which show up once; 1.5% to 2% is in the top ten. Sequences were obtained from PBMCs. Every receptor here comes from a woman under 30 in good health and CMV-seronegative.

The genes are TRBV30 and TRBJ1-1; D is possibly TRBD1 (5 bases). Germline assignment: CDR1 GTSNPN and CDR2 SVGIG (reference sequence). V was trimmed by 7 bases and J by 0 bases, leaving 12 bases between them. The CDR3 sequence is 13 residues long. CDR3 protein: CAFIRGVNTEAFF. CDR3 bases: TGTGCCTTTATCCGGGGGGTGAACACTGAAGCTTTCTTT.

This chain links TRBV18 with TRBJ2-3; D not certain. This CDR3 spans 12 amino acids. Trimming removed 6 bases at V and 0 bases at J, with 4 bases between. Germline CDR1 KGHSH, CDR2 LQKENI. The CDR3 reads CASSASTDTQYF. CDR3 coding DNA: TGTGCCAGCTCGGCTAGCACAGATACGCAGTATTTT.

The rearrangement uses TRBV27 and TRBJ2-3, with 13 bases matching TRBD2. The CDR3 has 18 residues. Germline V gene data show CDR1 as MNHEY and CDR2 as SMNVEV (reference sequence). Losses at the gene ends were 5 bases for V and 2 bases for J; bases not matched to a gene: 10. CDR3 amino acids: CASSPTSGGVKFTDTQYF. DNA for the CDR3: TGTGCCAGCAGTCCCACTAGCGGGGGGGTTAAATTCACAGATACGCAGTATTTT.

The chain employs TRBV30 and TRBJ1-1; D may be TRBD1 (6 bases). V was shortened by 4 bases and J by 3 bases, with 12 bases between the two germline ends. This CDR3 is 13 amino acids long. The germline gives CDR1 GTSNPN, CDR2 SVGIG (reference sequence). In nucleotides, the CDR3 is TGTGCCTGGACGCACAGGGTGGACACTGAAGCTTTCTTT. Its protein product is CAWTHRVDTEAFF.

The V call is TRBV5-1, the J call TRBJ1-6, with D unclear. CDR1 and CDR2 (germline): SGHRS, YFSETQ. This CDR3 is 13 amino acids long. The ends were cut back, 2 bases at V and 9 bases at J, with 9 bases in the middle. The CDR3 region has the DNA TGCGCCAGCAGCTTTACTAGTGGTTCACCCCTCCACTTT. Translation gives CASSFTSGSPLHF.

This chain uses TRBV15 with TRBJ1-4, with D perhaps matching TRBD1 (5 bases). The CDR3 extends over 16 amino acids. Trimming took off 3 bases at V and 8 bases at J, with 19 bases between the two ends. The germline V gene has CDR1 LNHNV and CDR2 YYDKDF (reference sequence). The CDR3 region is CATSRRQGNWLEKLFF. For the CDR3, the DNA is TGTGCCACCAGCAGGCGCCAGGGTAATTGGCTCGAAAAACTGTTTTTT.

V gene TRBV25-1 combines with J gene TRBJ1-1, with a possible D match to TRBD1 (6 bases). Germline CDR1 is MGHDK and CDR2 is SYGVNS. This CDR3 is 15 amino acids long. V shed 6 bases and J shed 0 bases, with 14 bases lying between them. The CDR3 sequence is CASRETGAMNTEAFF. The CDR3 DNA reads as TGTGCCAGCAGAGAGACAGGAGCCATGAACACTGAAGCTTTCTTT.

The rearrangement links TRBV11-2 to TRBJ1-1; D remains unclear. The CDR3 extends over 15 amino acids. CDR1 and CDR2 from the germline V gene are SGHAT and FQNNGV. V was trimmed by 4 bases and J by 6 bases, leaving 18 bases between them. The CDR3 loop reads CASSSAELQISEAFF. The CDR3 coding sequence is TGTGCCAGCAGCTCTGCGGAACTCCAAATCTCTGAAGCTTTCTTT.

J is TRBJ2-7 and V is TRBV4-3; 14 bases agree with TRBD2. Germline CDR1 LGHNA, CDR2 YSLEER. J lost 3 bases, V lost 4 bases, and 8 bases had no gene match. This CDR3 has 17 residues. As DNA, the CDR3 is TGCGCCAGCAGCCCCGGGACTAGCGGGAGCTCCTTCTACGAGCAGTACTTC. Encoded protein: CASSPGTSGSSFYEQYF.

A note on this clone: In the same sample, other DNA sequences code for this CDR3. The V call is TRBV27, the J call TRBJ1-5; D gene ambiguous. CDR3 size: 13 residues. Per the germline V gene, CDR1 is MNHEY and CDR2 is SMNVEV (reference sequence). The V end lost 6 bases, the J end lost 6 bases, and 12 bases lay between the germline ends. CDR3 protein: CASSLVGSQPQHF. CDR3 nucleotide sequence: TGTGCCAGCAGCTTAGTAGGGAGTCAGCCCCAGCATTTT.

The chain employs TRBV11-2 and TRBJ2-7, with 10 bases lining up with TRBD2. The junction had 10 bases not matched to a gene; V was cut back by 2 bases and J by 0 bases. The CDR3 is made up of 18 amino acids. The V gene's germline CDR1 is SGHAT and CDR2 FQNNGV. Here the CDR3 DNA reads TGTGCCAGCAGCTTACAGGGGGGACTAGCGCTTAGCTCCTACGAGCAGTACTTC. Protein sequence: CASSLQGGLALSSYEQYF. The whole variable domain, filled in from reference TRBV11-2 and TRBJ2-7, reads EAGVAQSPRYKIIEKRQSVAFWCNPISGHATLYWYQQILGQGPKLLIQFQNNGVVDDSQLPKDRFSAERLKGVDSTLKIQPAKLEDSAVYLCASSLQGGLALSSYEQYFGPGTRLTVT.

The CDR3 loop is CASSISGGAGETQYF. CDR3 nucleotide sequence: TGTGCCAGCAGCATTAGCGGGGGGGCGGGGGAGACCCAGTACTTC. The chain combines TRBV5-4 with TRBJ2-5; the match to TRBD2 covers 11 bases. Germline assignment: CDR1 SGHNT and CDR2 YYREEE (reference sequence). Trimming cost V 4 bases and J 5 bases; bases outside gene matches: 7. The CDR3 is 15 amino acids.

The chain uses TRBV10-3 and TRBJ2-7; 8 nucleotides agree with TRBD2. The CDR3 has 15 residues. Germline V lookup: CDR1 ENHRY, CDR2 SYGVKD. J lost 2 bases, V lost 5 bases, and 8 bases had no gene match. CDR3 protein: CAISKTTSGTYEQYF. Written as DNA, the CDR3 is TGTGCCATCAGTAAAACTACTAGCGGAACCTACGAGCAGTACTTC.

V is TRBV4-3 and J is TRBJ2-3; TRBD2 might be the D (6 bases). The CDR3 has 14 residues. The V gene lost 1 base and the J gene lost 3 bases, with 8 bases spanning the gap. Germline V CDR1 and CDR2: LGHNA, YSLEER. Written as DNA, the CDR3 is TGCGCCAGCAGCCAAGGACTAGAGACAGATACGCAGTATTTT. It translates to CASSQGLETDTQYF.

The rearrangement uses TRBV28 and TRBJ1-1; 9 nucleotides match TRBD1. Germline CDR1 is MDHEN and CDR2 is SYDVKM. This CDR3 contains 14 residues. After removal of 7 bases from V and 0 bases from J, the junction contained 3 bases not matched to a gene. The CDR3 loop is CASMTGGLNTEAFF. CDR3 DNA: TGTGCCAGCATGACAGGGGGATTGAACACTGAAGCTTTCTTT.

Comments on this clone: One end of the junction varies from germline; a read error may be responsible. V is TRBV2 and J is TRBJ1-1; no definite D call. The germline V gene encodes CDR1 SNHLY and CDR2 FYNNEI. The CDR3 sequence is 15 residues long. CDR3 coding DNA: TGTGCCAGCATTGAAGGGCGGGATCGAGGGACTGAAGCTTTCTTT. Translating gives CASIEGRDRGTEAFF.

The chain couples TRBV29-1 to TRBJ2-5, with D perhaps TRBD1 (5 bases). This CDR3 contains 13 residues. Germline V CDR1 and CDR2: SQVTM, ANQGSEA. V lost 5 bases to trimming and J lost 1 base, with 11 bases between them. The CDR3 region has the DNA TGCAGCGTTCTCCCAAGGGGCCAAGAGACCCAGTACTTC. It specifies CSVLPRGQETQYF.

The gene calls are TRBV6-1 and TRBJ1-6, with D hard to call. Trimming took off 1 base at V and 6 bases at J, with 16 bases between the two ends. CDR1 is MNHNS, CDR2 SASEGT, per germline. CDR3 size: 17 residues. The CDR3 bases are TGTGCCAGCAGTGAAGAGATTTTCGCGGCGGCTAATTCACCCCTCCACTTT. It is translated as CASSEEIFAAANSPLHF.

The V call is TRBV4-1, the J call TRBJ2-1, with D possibly TRBD2 on 5 matching bases. The length of the CDR3 is 14 residues. Trimming shortened V by 0 bases and J by 9 bases, and 12 bases separated the two germline ends. Germline V lookup: CDR1 MGHRA, CDR2 YSYEKL. The CDR3 sequence is CASSQEAAGGEQFF. In DNA form, the CDR3 reads TGCGCCAGCAGCCAAGAAGCGGCTGGTGGTGAGCAGTTCTTC.

This chain uses TRBV6-1 with TRBJ1-1; TRBD1 matches 11 bases. Per the germline V gene, CDR1 is MNHNS and CDR2 is SASEGT. V lost 8 bases to trimming and J lost 3 bases; unmatched junction nucleotides: 5. CDR3 length equals 14 residues. In DNA, the CDR3 is TGTGCCAGCTCGAGGGACAGGGGGGACACTGAAGCTTTCTTT. It yields the protein CASSRDRGDTEAFF.